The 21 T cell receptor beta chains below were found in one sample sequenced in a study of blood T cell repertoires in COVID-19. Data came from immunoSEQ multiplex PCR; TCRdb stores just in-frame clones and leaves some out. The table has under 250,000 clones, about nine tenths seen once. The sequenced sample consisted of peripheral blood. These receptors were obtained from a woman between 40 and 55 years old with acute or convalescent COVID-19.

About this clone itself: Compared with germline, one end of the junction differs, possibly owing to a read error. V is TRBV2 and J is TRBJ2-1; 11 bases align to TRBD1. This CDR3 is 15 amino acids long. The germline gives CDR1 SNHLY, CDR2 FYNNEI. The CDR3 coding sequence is TGTGCCAGCAGCGAAGGGACAGGGGGACGAAATGAGCAGTTCTTC. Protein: CASSEGTGGRNEQFF.

The CDR3 DNA sequence: TGTGCCAGCTCACTCATCCCAACGGGTTCCTACGAGCAGTACGTC. It specifies CASSLIPTGSYEQYV. This sequence joins TRBV6-5 and TRBJ2-7; D gene uncertain. Germline assignment: CDR1 MNHEY and CDR2 SVGAGI. This CDR3 contains 15 residues. V was trimmed by 8 bases and J by 1 base, leaving 18 bases between them.

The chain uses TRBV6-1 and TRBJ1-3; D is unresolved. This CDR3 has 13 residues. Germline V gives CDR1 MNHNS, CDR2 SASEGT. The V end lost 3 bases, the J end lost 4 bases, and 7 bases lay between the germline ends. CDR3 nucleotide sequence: TGTGCCAGCAGTGATACTCGCGGAAACACCATATATTTT. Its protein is CASSDTRGNTIYF.

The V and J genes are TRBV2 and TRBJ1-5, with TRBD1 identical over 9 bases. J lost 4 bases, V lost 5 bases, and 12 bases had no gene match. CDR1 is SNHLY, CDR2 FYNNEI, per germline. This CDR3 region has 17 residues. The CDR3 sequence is CASSQTGGWGANQPQHF. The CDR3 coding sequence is TGTGCCAGCAGTCAGACAGGGGGTTGGGGGGCAAATCAGCCCCAGCATTTT.

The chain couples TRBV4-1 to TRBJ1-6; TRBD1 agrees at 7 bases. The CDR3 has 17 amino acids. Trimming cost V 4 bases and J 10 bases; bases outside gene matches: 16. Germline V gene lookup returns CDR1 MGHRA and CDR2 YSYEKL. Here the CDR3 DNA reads TGCGCCAGCAGCCCCATACGGACAGGCTTTCCGAACTCACCCCTCCACTTT. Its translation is CASSPIRTGFPNSPLHF.

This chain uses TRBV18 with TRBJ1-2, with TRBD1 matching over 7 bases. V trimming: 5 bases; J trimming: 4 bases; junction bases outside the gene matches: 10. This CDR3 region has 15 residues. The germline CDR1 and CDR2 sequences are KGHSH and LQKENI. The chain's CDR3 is CASSERQGESYGYTF. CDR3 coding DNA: TGTGCCAGCTCAGAGAGACAGGGAGAGAGCTATGGCTACACCTTC.

CDR3 sequence (DNA): TGTGCCAGCAGCTCCCGACTGGGCGGGGGGGCGAATGAGCAGTTCTTC. Protein product: CASSSRLGGGANEQFF. The rearrangement links TRBV3-1 (or the pseudogene TRBV3-2) to TRBJ2-1; 9 nucleotides match TRBD2. This CDR3 has 16 residues. CDR1 is LGHDT and CDR2 is YNNKEL in the germline V gene (reference sequence). The ends lost 5 bases at V and 7 bases at J; junction bases unmatched: 12.

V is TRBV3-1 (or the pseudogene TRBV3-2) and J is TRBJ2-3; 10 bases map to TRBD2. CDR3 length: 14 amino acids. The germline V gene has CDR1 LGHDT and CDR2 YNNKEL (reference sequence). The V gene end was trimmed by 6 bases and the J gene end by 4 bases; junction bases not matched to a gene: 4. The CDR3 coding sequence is TGTGCCAGCAGGAGCGGGGGGGCGTCAGATACGCAGTATTTT. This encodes CASRSGGASDTQYF.

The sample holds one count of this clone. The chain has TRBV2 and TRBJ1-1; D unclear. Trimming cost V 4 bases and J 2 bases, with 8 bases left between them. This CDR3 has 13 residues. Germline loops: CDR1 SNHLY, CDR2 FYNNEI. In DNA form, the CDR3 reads TGTGCCAGCAGTGCGCAGTTCAACACTGAAGCTTTCTTT. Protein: CASSAQFNTEAFF.

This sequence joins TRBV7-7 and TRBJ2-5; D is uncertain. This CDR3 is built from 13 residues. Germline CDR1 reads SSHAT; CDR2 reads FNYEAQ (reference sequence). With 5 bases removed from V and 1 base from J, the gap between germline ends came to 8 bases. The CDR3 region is CASSRGRQETQYF. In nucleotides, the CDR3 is TGTGCCAGCAGCCGTGGCCGCCAAGAGACCCAGTACTTC.

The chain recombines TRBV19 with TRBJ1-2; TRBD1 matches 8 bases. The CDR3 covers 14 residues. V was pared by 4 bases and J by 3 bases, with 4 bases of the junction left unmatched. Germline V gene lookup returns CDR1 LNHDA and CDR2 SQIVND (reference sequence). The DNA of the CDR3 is TGTGCCAGTAGTACCGGACAGGGTGACTATGGCTACACCTTC. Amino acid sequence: CASSTGQGDYGYTF.

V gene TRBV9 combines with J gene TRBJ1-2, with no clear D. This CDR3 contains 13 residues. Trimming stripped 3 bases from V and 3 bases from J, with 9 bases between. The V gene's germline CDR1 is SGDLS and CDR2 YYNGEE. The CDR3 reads CASSAQEDYGYTF. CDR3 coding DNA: TGTGCCAGCAGCGCCCAAGAGGACTATGGCTACACCTTC.

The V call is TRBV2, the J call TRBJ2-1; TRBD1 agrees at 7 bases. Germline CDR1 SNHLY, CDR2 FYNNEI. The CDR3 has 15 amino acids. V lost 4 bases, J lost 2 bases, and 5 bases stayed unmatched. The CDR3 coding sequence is TGTGCCAGCAGTGTACAGGGGAGAACCTACAATGAGCAGTTCTTC. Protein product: CASSVQGRTYNEQFF.

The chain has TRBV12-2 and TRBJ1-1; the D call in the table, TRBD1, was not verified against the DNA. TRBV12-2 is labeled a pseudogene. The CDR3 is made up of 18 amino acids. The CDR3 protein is CASRRPTGGYPMNTEAFF. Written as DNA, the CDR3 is TGTGCAAGTCGCCGCCCCACAGGGGGTTATCCGATGAACACTGAAGCTTTCTTT.

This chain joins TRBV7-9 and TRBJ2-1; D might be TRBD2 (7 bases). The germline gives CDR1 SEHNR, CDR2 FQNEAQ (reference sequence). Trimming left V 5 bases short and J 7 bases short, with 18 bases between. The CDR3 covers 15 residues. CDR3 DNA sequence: TGTGCCAGCAGCACCGGGGGGCCGATAGGGAATGAGCAGTTCTTC. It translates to CASSTGGPIGNEQFF. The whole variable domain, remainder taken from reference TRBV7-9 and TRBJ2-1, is DTGVSQNPRHKITKRGQNVTFRCDPISEHNRLYWYRQTLGQGPEFLTYFQNEAQLEKSRLLSDRFSAERPKGSFSTLEIQRTEQGDSAMYLCASSTGGPIGNEQFFGPGTRLTVL.

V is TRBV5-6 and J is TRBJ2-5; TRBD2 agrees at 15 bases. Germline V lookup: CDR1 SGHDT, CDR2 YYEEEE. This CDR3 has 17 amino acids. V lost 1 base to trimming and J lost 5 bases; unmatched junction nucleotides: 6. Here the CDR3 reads CASSLRTSGGARETQYF. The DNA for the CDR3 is TGTGCCAGCAGCTTGCGGACTAGCGGGGGGGCCAGGGAGACCCAGTACTTC. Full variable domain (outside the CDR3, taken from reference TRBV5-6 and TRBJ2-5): DAGVTQSPTHLIKTRGQQVTLRCSPKSGHDTVSWYQQALGQGPQFIFQYYEEEERQRGNFPDRFSGHQFPNYSSELNVNALLLGDSALYLCASSLRTSGGARETQYFGPGTRLLVL.

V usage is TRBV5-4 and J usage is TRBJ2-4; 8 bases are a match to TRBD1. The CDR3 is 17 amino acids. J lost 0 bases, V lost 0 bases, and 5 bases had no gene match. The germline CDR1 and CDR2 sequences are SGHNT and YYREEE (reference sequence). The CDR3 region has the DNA TGTGCCAGCAGCTTGGGTGGGACAGGTGGAGCCAAAAACATTCAGTACTTC. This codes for CASSLGGTGGAKNIQYF. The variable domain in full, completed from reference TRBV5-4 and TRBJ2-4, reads ETGVTQSPTHLIKTRGQQVTLRCSSQSGHNTVSWYQQALGQGPQFIFQYYREEENGRGNFPPRFSGLQFPNYSSELNVNALELDDSALYLCASSLGGTGGAKNIQYFGAGTRLSVL.

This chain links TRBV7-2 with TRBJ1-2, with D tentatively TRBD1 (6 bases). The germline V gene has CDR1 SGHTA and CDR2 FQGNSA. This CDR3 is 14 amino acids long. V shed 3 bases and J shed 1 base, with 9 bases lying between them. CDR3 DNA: TGTGCCAGCAGCTTCCCAGGGGTTAACTATGGCTACACCTTC. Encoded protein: CASSFPGVNYGYTF.

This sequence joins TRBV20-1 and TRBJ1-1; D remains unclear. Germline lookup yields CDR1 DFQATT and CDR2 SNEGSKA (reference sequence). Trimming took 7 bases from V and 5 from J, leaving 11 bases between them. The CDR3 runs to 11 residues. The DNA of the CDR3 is TGCAGTGTGAAACCGGGGACTGAAGCTTTCTTT. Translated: CSVKPGTEAFF.

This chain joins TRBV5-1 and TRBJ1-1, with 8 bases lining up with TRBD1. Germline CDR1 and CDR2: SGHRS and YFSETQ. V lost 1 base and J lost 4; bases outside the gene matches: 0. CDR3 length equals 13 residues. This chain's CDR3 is CASSLTGGTEAFF. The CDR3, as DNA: TGCGCCAGCAGCTTGACAGGGGGCACTGAAGCTTTCTTT.

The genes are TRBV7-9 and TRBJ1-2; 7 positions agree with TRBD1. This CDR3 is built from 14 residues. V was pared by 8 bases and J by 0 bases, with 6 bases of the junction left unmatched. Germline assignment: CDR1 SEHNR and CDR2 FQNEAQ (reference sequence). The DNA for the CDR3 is TGTGCCAGCGACCCGGGACAGACTAACTATGGCTACACCTTC. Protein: CASDPGQTNYGYTF.